The 27 T cell receptor beta chains presented below share a single source sample, sequenced in a study of Graves' ophthalmopathy and Graves' hyperthyroidism. Scientists amplified the TCR beta CDR3 regions from RNA transcripts. After a first-round RT-PCR with HTBI primers, a second-round multiplex PCR was run. TCRdb ran MiXCR on the multiplex PCR reads and lists one entry per CDR3 protein. In the table there are around 520,000 distinct CDR3 sequences, just under 40% of which are singletons. Specimen: peripheral blood or thyroid tissue (not recorded which). These receptors were collected from an adult man with Graves' hyperthyroidism.

There are many counts of this clonotype. CDR3 in DNA: TGCAGCGTTGAACCAGGACAGGGCTTTCGCGGCTACACCTTC. It specifies CSVEPGQGFRGYTF. The chain uses TRBV29-1 and TRBJ1-2; TRBD1 matches at 8 bases. This CDR3 spans 14 amino acids. Germline V gene lookup returns CDR1 SQVTM and CDR2 ANQGSEA. J lost 8 bases, V lost 2 bases, and 10 bases had no gene match.

This clonotype was seen at least ten times. The chain carries TRBV4-2 and TRBJ2-7, with D uncertain. The V gene's germline CDR1 is LGHNA and CDR2 YNFKEQ. V was shortened by 0 bases and J by 3 bases, with 6 bases between the two germline ends. The CDR3 sequence is 13 residues long. This CDR3 is CASSQETRYEQYF. The CDR3 DNA sequence: TGTGCCAGCAGCCAAGAGACGCGCTACGAGCAGTACTTC.

On this clonotype itself: At one of its ends the junction is not consistent with the germline gene, which may arise from a read error. The chain employs TRBV29-1 and TRBJ2-2; 8 bases line up with TRBD1. This CDR3 contains 14 residues. Germline V lookup: CDR1 SQVTM, CDR2 ANQGSEA. The CDR3 region is CSDRDRLNTGELVF. DNA of the CDR3: TGCAGCGACCGGGACAGGCTCAACACCGGGGAGCTGGTTTTT.

The chain recombines TRBV7-8 with TRBJ2-7, with 8 nucleotides matching TRBD2. CDR1 and CDR2 from the germline V gene are SGHVS and FQNEAQ. The CDR3 is made up of 16 amino acids. The V and J ends lost 3 bases and 6 bases, in that order; junction bases with no gene match: 13. The CDR3 DNA follows: TGTGCCAGCAGCTTGGCTCTAGCGGGTAGGACCTTCGAGCAGTACTTC. Translated: CASSLALAGRTFEQYF.

The chain couples TRBV2 to TRBJ2-7, with D tentatively TRBD1 (6 bases). CDR1 is SNHLY and CDR2 is FYNNEI in the germline V gene. The CDR3 has 13 amino acids. The ends were cut back, 6 bases at V and 3 bases at J, with 12 bases in the middle. CDR3 amino acids: CASRGGQFYEQYF. DNA for the CDR3: TGTGCCAGCAGAGGCGGACAGTTCTACGAGCAGTACTTC.

This clonotype was counted a single time. A much bigger clone sits one base away, suggesting this may be a read error. V and J are TRBV5-6 and TRBJ2-3; D is undetermined. Germline assignment: CDR1 SGHDT and CDR2 YYEEEE. The CDR3 totals 11 residues. Between the trimmed V and J ends, which lost 3 bases and 5 bases, there was a span of 4 bases. CDR3 residues: CASSYGDTQYF. The DNA of the CDR3 is TGTGCCAGCAGCTACGGAGATACGCAGTATTTT.

Details on this clonotype: Its ends do not fully match the called genes, so a read error is possible. V gene TRBV29-1 combines with J gene TRBJ2-7; 10 nucleotides match TRBD1. Germline V gives CDR1 SQVTM, CDR2 ANQGSEA. CDR3 length: 13 residues. The CDR3: CSAGGTGEYERYF. The CDR3 nucleotides are TGCAGCGCCGGGGGGACAGGGGAATACGAGCGGTACTTC.

The J gene is TRBJ2-7, the V gene TRBV13; D possibly matches TRBD1 or TRBD2 (5 bases each). The V gene's germline CDR1 is PRHDT and CDR2 FYEKMQ (reference sequence). The CDR3 totals 14 residues. V was shortened by 4 bases and J by 5 bases, with 15 bases between the two germline ends. In DNA form, the CDR3 reads TGTGCCAGCAGCTCTTACGGTAGGGGAGACGAGCAGTACTTC. This translates into CASSSYGRGDEQYF.

The chain carries TRBV6-5 and TRBJ2-5, with TRBD1 matching 7 bases. The trim removed 7 bases at V and 5 bases at J, leaving 7 bases unmatched. The CDR3 spans 13 residues. CDR1 is MNHEY, CDR2 SVGAGI, per germline. The CDR3 DNA follows: TGTGCCAGCATCCGACAGGGATGGGAGACCCAGTACTTC. Protein sequence: CASIRQGWETQYF.

With regard to this clonotype: One junction end disagrees with the germline gene, perhaps due to a read error. The chain employs TRBV29-1 and TRBJ2-5, with 9 bases aligning to TRBD1. The germline gives CDR1 SQVTM, CDR2 ANQGSEA. The CDR3 length is 14 residues. CDR3 coding DNA: TGCAGCGTACGTAGGGGACAGGGAAGAGAGACCCAGTGCTTC. Amino acids: CSVRRGQGRETQCF.

Notes on this clonotype: A much larger clone sits a single nucleotide away, making a read error possible. In this CDR3 the conserved last residue, phenylalanine or tryptophan, is missing, so a read error is likely. V usage is TRBV7-2 and J usage is TRBJ1-2; no firm D call. Looked up from germline, CDR1 is SGHTA and CDR2 is FQGNSA. Trimming pared 1 base from V and 7 bases from J, leaving 13 bases between. This CDR3 is 14 amino acids long. The CDR3 sequence: CASSLGIQPLGYTL. CDR3 DNA sequence: TGTGCCAGCAGCTTAGGAATTCAGCCTCTTGGCTACACCCTC.

The gene calls are TRBV7-2 and TRBJ1-1; no clear D gene. Germline values: CDR1 SGHTA, CDR2 FQGNSA. Trimming stripped 1 base from V and 5 bases from J, with 14 bases between. This CDR3 is 15 amino acids long. DNA for the CDR3: TGTGCCAGCAGCTTAGGTGTAGGGATAGGGACTGAAGCTTTCTTT. Amino acids: CASSLGVGIGTEAFF.

The rearrangement uses TRBV29-1 and TRBJ2-7; tentative D call: TRBD1 (6 bases). CDR1 and CDR2 (germline): SQVTM, ANQGSEA. Trimming pared 4 bases from V and 6 bases from J, leaving 10 bases between. There are 11 residues in the CDR3. The CDR3 loop reads CSVAVRGEQYF. CDR3 sequence (DNA): TGCAGCGTTGCTGTCAGGGGCGAGCAGTACTTC.

This clonotype showed up many times. V gene TRBV7-9 combines with J gene TRBJ2-7, with TRBD2 matching over 9 bases. Germline-derived CDR1 and CDR2 are SEHNR and FQNEAQ (reference sequence). CDR3 length equals 15 residues. The ends lost 4 bases at V and 3 bases at J; junction bases unmatched: 7. CDR3 bases: TGTGCCAGCAGCTCTTTAGCGGGAGTGAACTACGAGCAGTACTTC. Translation: CASSSLAGVNYEQYF.

Ten or more counts support this clonotype. This chain uses TRBV19 with TRBJ1-2; 10 bases map to TRBD1. The CDR3 is 15 residues long. The germline V gene encodes CDR1 LNHDA and CDR2 SQIVND (reference sequence). V trimming: 7 bases; J trimming: 6 bases; junction bases outside the gene matches: 11. CDR3 sequence: CASTLDRGYENGYTF. The CDR3 DNA is TGTGCCAGTACCCTGGACAGGGGGTATGAGAATGGCTACACCTTC.

Many counts were recorded for this clonotype. The V and J genes are TRBV4-1 and TRBJ1-5, with a possible D match to TRBD1 (6 bases). V dropped 3 bases and J dropped 2 bases, with 11 bases sitting between them. CDR1 and CDR2 from the germline V gene are MGHRA and YSYEKL. The CDR3 loop spans 15 amino acids. CDR3 residues: CASSHSGVGNQPQHF. CDR3 nucleotide sequence: TGCGCCAGCAGCCATTCAGGGGTGGGCAATCAGCCCCAGCATTTT.

This clonotype was seen more than once but under ten times. V is TRBV27 and J is TRBJ1-1, with 7 bases matching TRBD1. CDR1 is MNHEY and CDR2 is SMNVEV in the germline V gene (reference sequence). CDR3 length: 16 amino acids. V gave up 3 bases and J gave up 4 bases; unmatched junction bases: 11. CDR3 region: CASSFTGAPIGTEAFF. The CDR3 coding sequence is TGTGCCAGCAGTTTTACAGGGGCTCCGATTGGCACTGAAGCTTTCTTT.

The chain combines TRBV3-1 with TRBJ2-7; 7 nucleotides agree with TRBD2. Germline CDR1 reads LGHDT; CDR2 reads YNNKEL (reference sequence). The CDR3 extends over 14 amino acids. V lost 4 bases to trimming and J lost 5 bases; unmatched junction nucleotides: 8. In DNA, the CDR3 is TGTGCCAGCAGCCTATCGACTAGCATCCACGAGCAGTACTTC. It yields the protein CASSLSTSIHEQYF.

The chain employs TRBV10-3 and TRBJ2-2; D might be TRBD2 (5 bases). Germline V gives CDR1 ENHRY, CDR2 SYGVKD. CDR3 length equals 14 residues. Trimming took off 4 bases at V and 3 bases at J, with 9 bases between the two ends. CDR3 DNA: TGTGCCATCAGTGGCCTCGGGGACACCGGGGAGCTGTTTTTT. Translated: CAISGLGDTGELFF.

This chain uses TRBV19 with TRBJ1-5; the D gene is possibly TRBD1 (6 bases). CDR1 LNHDA and CDR2 SQIVND come from the germline V gene (reference sequence). V lost 5 bases and J 4 bases, leaving 18 bases between the germline ends. The CDR3 spans 16 residues. The CDR3 DNA reads as TGTGCCAGTAGTCCGGGGGGCGCGGTGGGAAATCAGCCCCAGCATTTT. Amino acid sequence: CASSPGGAVGNQPQHF.

This clonotype was counted many times. Relative to the germline gene, one junction end is altered; a read error may explain this. The chain carries TRBV10-2 and TRBJ1-2; D is unresolved. The CDR3 loop spans 15 amino acids. CDR1 WSHSY and CDR2 SAAADI come from the germline V gene. As DNA, the CDR3 is TGTGCCAGCAGTTGGGGTGAGGATGGAGACTATGGCTACACCTTC. Protein product: CASSWGEDGDYGYTF.

This clonotype occurred a few times. The chain uses TRBV5-1 and TRBJ2-2; D ambiguous. CDR1 SGHRS and CDR2 YFSETQ come from the germline V gene. This CDR3 is built from 11 residues. Trimming stripped 5 bases from V and 7 bases from J, with 6 bases between. The CDR3 region has the DNA TGCGCCAGCAGTGACCTCGGGGAGCTGTTTTTT. Protein product: CASSDLGELFF.

This clonotype appeared many times. This chain joins TRBV15 and TRBJ2-5, with 7 bases matching TRBD1. CDR1 is LNHNV, CDR2 YYDKDF, per germline (reference sequence). This CDR3 spans 15 amino acids. V lost 1 base to trimming and J lost 4 bases; unmatched junction nucleotides: 6. The CDR3 spells CATSRGQTGRETQYF. The CDR3 DNA is TGTGCCACCAGCAGAGGACAGACAGGGAGAGAGACCCAGTACTTC.

This chain links TRBV20-1 with TRBJ2-7; 10 nucleotides line up with TRBD2. The J call is uncertain, as TRBJ2-1 better fits the DNA end. Germline CDR1 is DFQATT and CDR2 is SNEGSKA (reference sequence). This CDR3 is built from 16 residues. The CDR3 region is CSARGLAGAAGNEQFF. As DNA, the CDR3 is TGCAGTGCTAGAGGGCTAGCGGGGGCGGCGGGGAATGAGCAGTTCTTC.

This clonotype showed up just a few times. This sequence joins TRBV20-1 and TRBJ1-5; D gene uncertain. Germline-derived CDR1 and CDR2 are DFQATT and SNEGSKA (reference sequence). The V end was cut by 3 bases, the J end by 7 bases, with 16 bases between. The CDR3 runs 14 residues. The CDR3 here is CSASMVDVRQPQHF. The CDR3 DNA follows: TGCAGTGCTAGCATGGTAGATGTGCGCCAGCCCCAGCATTTT.

Concerning this clonotype: An end of the junction does not agree with germline; a read error may underlie this. The chain uses TRBV7-6 and TRBJ2-5; perhaps TRBD2 as D (5 bases). Germline V CDR1 and CDR2: SGHVS, FNYEAQ. This CDR3 contains 15 residues. The CDR3: CAGSFEAEVKETQYF. As DNA, the CDR3 is TGTGCCGGCAGCTTCGAAGCGGAGGTTAAAGAGACCCAGTACTTC.

The chain employs TRBV2 and TRBJ2-3, with 8 bases matching TRBD2. CDR1 and CDR2 (germline): SNHLY, FYNNEI. The CDR3 runs 17 residues. The junction had 16 bases not matched to a gene; V was cut back by 5 bases and J by 6 bases. CDR3 DNA sequence: TGTGCCAGCAGTCGTATAACAGGGCAAGCGGGAGAGGATACGCAGTATTTT. This encodes CASSRITGQAGEDTQYF.